This TCR beta chain was documented in a study of cytomegalovirus exposure and HLA in healthy donors. Although they were nominally healthy when sampled, donors likely had unrecorded immune exposures. PCR employed 60 Vbeta and 13 Jbeta primers. The method was immunoSEQ multiplex PCR; TCRdb's version includes in-frame clones alone and lacks a portion of them. The sample contains under 140,000 clones, over 65% of which appear only once. Details on this clone: What it binds is unknown.

Whole-study results and caveats: In all likelihood, a cluster of highly shared sequence variants was a sequencing artifact. Rarity marked most TCR sequences, yet some public TCRs occurred in many donors.

Trimming left V 0 bases short and J 1 base short, with 4 bases between. Germline V gives CDR1 LGHNA, CDR2 YSLEER. The CDR3 is 14 residues long. The genes are TRBV4-3 and TRBJ1-5; D not resolved. This receptor was taken from a man aged 25 to 40 in good health and CMV-seropositive. Material for sequencing was PBMCs. The DNA for the CDR3 is TGCGCCAGCAGCCAAGATCGGAGCAATCAGCCCCAGCATTTT. Translation: CASSQDRSNQPQHF.